The 14 T cell receptor beta chains presented below share a single source sample, sequenced in a study of T cells in women clearing cervical HPV infection. Only in-frame clones appear in the TCRdb table, and some are missing; sequencing was by immunoSEQ multiplex PCR. This listing includes fewer than 35,000 clones. The specimen was blood buffy coat. All receptors come from a woman between 18 and 69 years old with a cervical HPV16 infection that either progressed to CIN3+ or cleared (not recorded which).

As concerns this clone: The CDR3 end is not reached by the read, which stops 3 residues before it; the germline J gene fills it in. V is TRBV5-6 and J is TRBJ1-2, with a tentative D call TRBD1 (5 bases). Germline assignment: CDR1 SGHDT and CDR2 YYEEEE. Trimming removed 0 bases at V and 2 bases at J, with 11 bases between. CDR3 size: 15 residues. The CDR3 here is CASSLDGRGNYGYTF. The covered CDR3 bases are TGTGCCAGCAGCTTGGACGGGCGGGGCAACTATGGC.

Turning to this clone: The read ends 3 residues early relative to the CDR3; the germline J gene fills the gap. V usage is TRBV7-6 and J usage is TRBJ2-1, with unresolved D. Germline CDR1 SGHVS, CDR2 FNYEAQ. This CDR3 region has 12 residues. Trimming stripped 1 base from V and 7 bases from J, with 5 bases between. Incomplete CDR3 DNA: TGTGCCAGCAGCTTAGTAGCAAATGAG. Translated, it gives CASSLVANE. The whole CDR3 protein is CASSLVANEQFF.

With regard to this clone: The read finishes 3 residues shy of the CDR3 end, and the germline J gene is used to complete it. This rearrangement joins TRBV5-4 to TRBJ1-2; 8 nucleotides align to TRBD1. From germline, CDR1 is SGHNT and CDR2 YYREEE (reference sequence). The V segment lost 2 bases and the J segment 5 bases; nucleotides outside the gene matches: 8. The CDR3 length is 15 residues. The CDR3 bases that were read are TGTGCCAGCAGCTTCTTAGGACAGGGCGATTATGGC. This gives the protein CASSFLGQGDYG. The whole CDR3 is CASSFLGQGDYGYTF.

With respect to this clone: Sequencing ends 3 residues short of the CDR3 end; the germline J gene provides the rest. This chain uses TRBV3-1 (or the pseudogene TRBV3-2) with TRBJ2-1; D not resolved. The CDR3 has 15 amino acids. From germline, CDR1 is LGHDT and CDR2 YNNKEL (reference sequence). V was clipped by 3 bases and J by 0 bases, with 9 bases between them. The CDR3 sequence: CASSQQAFSYNEQFF. The part of the CDR3 DNA that was read is TGTGCCAGCAGCCAGCAGGCCTTCTCCTACAATGAG.

The DNA read from the CDR3 is TGTGCCAGCTCACCTAACACAGGGGACTATGGC. Encoded protein: CASSPNTGDYG. The entire CDR3 protein is CASSPNTGDYGYTF. V and J are TRBV18 and TRBJ1-2, with 7 bases identical to TRBD1. Read data end 3 residues before the CDR3 end; the end is taken from the germline J gene. There are 14 residues in the CDR3. V shed 3 bases, J shed 3 bases, and the junction held 4 bases outside the gene matches. Germline V gives CDR1 KGHSH, CDR2 LQKENI.

For this clone: The read gets to within 3 residues of the CDR3 end, and the germline J gene fills in the rest. This chain connects TRBV14 to TRBJ2-1; 9 bases agree with TRBD1. This CDR3 spans 14 amino acids. The V gene's germline CDR1 is SGHDN and CDR2 FVKESK. V lost 3 bases to trimming and J lost 9 bases; unmatched junction nucleotides: 6. The CDR3 protein is CASSHRDRVSEQFF. Incomplete CDR3 DNA: TGTGCCAGCAGCCACCGGGACAGGGTGTCTGAG.

About this clone itself: The read finishes 3 residues shy of the CDR3 end, and the germline J gene is used to complete it. The chain links TRBV18 to TRBJ2-7; 10 positions agree with TRBD1. The CDR3 contains 15 residues. CDR1 and CDR2 from the germline V gene are KGHSH and LQKENI. The trim removed 2 bases at V and 6 bases at J, leaving 7 bases unmatched. The chain's CDR3 is CASSPGQGEMVEQYF. The covered CDR3 bases are TGTGCCAGCTCACCAGGACAGGGGGAGATGGTCGAG.

As regards this clone: The read ends 3 residues before the CDR3 terminus; that terminus is restored from the germline J gene. V is TRBV30 and J is TRBJ2-3, with D possibly TRBD2 on 5 matching bases. Trimming cost V 4 bases and J 8 bases, with 16 bases left between them. Germline CDR1 is GTSNPN and CDR2 is SVGIG (reference sequence). The CDR3 spans 13 residues. CDR3 region: CAWNSYAGLTQYF. The covered CDR3 bases are TGTGCCTGGAATTCGTACGCGGGCCTTACG.

Regarding this clone: The read terminates 3 residues before the CDR3 end, so the remaining end is supplied by the germline J gene. This rearrangement joins TRBV6-2 or TRBV6-3 to TRBJ1-1; D unresolved. The CDR3 contains 11 residues. Germline CDR1 MNHEY, CDR2 SVGEGT. The CDR3 sequence is CASSYESRAFF. Partial CDR3 DNA: TGTGCCAGCAGTTACGAGAGCCGG.

Comments on this clone: Sequencing ends 3 residues short of the CDR3 end; the germline J gene provides the rest. This chain links TRBV29-1 with TRBJ2-5, with 10 bases aligning to TRBD2. The CDR3 sequence is 14 residues long. V was clipped by 6 bases and J by 3 bases; unmatched bases: 7. Germline assignment: CDR1 SQVTM and CDR2 ANQGSEA. The covered CDR3 bases are TGCAGCGTCGCCCCTAGCGGGGGTGAAGAGACC. Protein product: CSVAPSGGEET. The CDR3, in full, reads CSVAPSGGEETQYF.

With respect to this clone: The read gets to within 3 residues of the CDR3 end, and the germline J gene fills in the rest. V and J are TRBV20-1 and TRBJ1-2, with D possibly TRBD1 on 6 matching bases. Looked up from germline, CDR1 is DFQATT and CDR2 is SNEGSKA (reference sequence). V was cut by 3 bases and J by 6 bases, with 17 bases left in between. This CDR3 region has 14 residues. The sequenced part of the CDR3 DNA is TGCAGTGCTAGTAGGGGACGAGAGGGGGATGGC. It codes for CSASRGREGDG. The full CDR3 reads CSASRGREGDGYTF.

About this clone itself: Sequencing ends 3 residues short of the CDR3 end; the germline J gene provides the rest. The V and J genes are TRBV24-1 and TRBJ2-7, with 7 bases matching TRBD1. V lost 8 bases to trimming and J lost 2 bases; unmatched junction nucleotides: 8. The CDR3 runs 14 residues. Germline V gives CDR1 KGHDR, CDR2 SFDVKD. CDR3: CATNRTGVAYEQYF. CDR3 DNA (partial): TGTGCCACCAACAGAACAGGGGTAGCCTACGAG.

Comment on this clone: The DNA ends 3 residues before the CDR3 does, and the rest of the CDR3 is filled in from the germline J gene. This chain joins TRBV10-3 and TRBJ1-6, with no clear D. This CDR3 contains 14 residues. V was pared by 0 bases and J by 9 bases, with 9 bases between. Germline lookup yields CDR1 ENHRY and CDR2 SYGVKD. The CDR3 loop is CAISESLRSSPLHF. CDR3 DNA (partial): TGTGCCATCAGTGAGTCTTTGCGGAGTTCACCC.

Points on this clone: The observed sequence ends 3 residues before the CDR3 terminus, with the missing tail filled in from the germline J gene. This chain uses TRBV6-1 with TRBJ2-5; 12 bases are shared with TRBD1. CDR1 and CDR2 from the germline V gene are MNHNS and SASEGT. The CDR3 extends over 15 amino acids. The covered CDR3 bases are TGTGCCAGCAGTGGGGGGGGACAGGGGGCAGATACC. Residues: CASSGGGQGADT. The CDR3 reads in full as CASSGGGQGADTQYF.